Listed here is a single T cell receptor (beta chain). Its antigen is currently unknown. Germline V gene lookup returns CDR1 SGHRS and CDR2 YFSETQ. The V gene end was trimmed by 0 bases and the J gene end by 5 bases; junction bases not matched to a gene: 6. The CDR3 has 15 residues. Profiling relied on immunoSEQ multiplex PCR, and the TCRdb table lists in-frame clones only, not all of them. The sample lists about 36,000 clones, 87% occurring once. This sample stems from a study of T cells in localized non-small cell lung cancer. Whole-study results and caveats: Turning up in adjacent lung were a median approximately 60 of the top 100 tumor clones. Because researchers sequenced only one region of the tumor, heterogeneity is still possible.

The source was peripheral blood, collected before any cancer treatment. The sequence derives from a woman aged 35-75 years with stage I lung adenocarcinoma. This chain uses TRBV5-1 with TRBJ1-2; 8 bases align to TRBD1. The CDR3 protein is CASSLEQGAGYGYTF. CDR3 coding DNA: TGCGCCAGCAGCTTGGAGCAGGGGGCAGGGTATGGCTACACCTTC.